A single sample gave rise to the 11 T cell receptor beta chains below, sequenced in a study of blood T cell repertoires in COVID-19. Generated by immunoSEQ multiplex PCR, the TCRdb table keeps only in-frame clones and is missing some. The sample lists hundreds of thousands of clones, roughly 90% seen once, with under 3.5% in the top ten. The specimen was PBMCs or T cells enriched from blood (not recorded which). The receptors derive from a woman aged 45-65 years who had been exposed to COVID-19.

The chain employs TRBV3-1 (or the pseudogene TRBV3-2) and TRBJ2-2; possible D gene TRBD2, 6 bases. Trimming took 2 bases from V and 5 from J, leaving 9 bases between them. The CDR3 has 14 amino acids. CDR1 and CDR2 (germline): LGHDT, YNNKEL (reference sequence). The CDR3 sequence: CASSQLRGTGELFF. DNA of the CDR3: TGTGCCAGCAGCCAACTCCGGGGGACCGGGGAGCTGTTTTTT.

V gene TRBV5-1 combines with J gene TRBJ2-2; 7 positions match TRBD2. This CDR3 has 16 amino acids. Per the germline V gene, CDR1 is SGHRS and CDR2 is YFSETQ. Losses at the gene ends were 4 bases for V and 5 bases for J; bases not matched to a gene: 11. This CDR3 reads CASSPSMQGGTGELFF. Written as DNA, the CDR3 is TGCGCCAGCAGCCCCTCGATGCAGGGAGGGACCGGGGAGCTGTTTTTT.

V and J are TRBV19 and TRBJ1-3; D uncertain. Germline assignment: CDR1 LNHDA and CDR2 SQIVND (reference sequence). This CDR3 has 14 residues. V shed 3 bases and J shed 2 bases, with 8 bases lying between them. For the CDR3, the DNA is TGTGCCAGTAGTATGAGTAGTACTGGAAACACCATATATTTT. Amino acid sequence: CASSMSSTGNTIYF.

CDR3 nucleotide sequence: TGTGCCAGCAGCTCACGCAGGGGAGGGAGCACCTACGAGCAGTACTTC. It translates to CASSSRRGGSTYEQYF. This chain links TRBV7-6 with TRBJ2-7, with a possible D match to TRBD2 (7 bases). From germline, CDR1 is SGHVS and CDR2 FNYEAQ. V shed 4 bases and J shed 2 bases, with 18 bases lying between them. The CDR3 is 16 residues long.

The chain joins TRBV29-1 to TRBJ1-1, with 7 bases identical to TRBD1. The CDR3 is made up of 13 amino acids. J was trimmed by 4 bases and V by 4 bases; bases with no gene match: 6. In germline, CDR1 is SQVTM, CDR2 ANQGSEA. The CDR3 bases are TGCAGCGTTGGAGGGGGCGCGATCACTGAAGCTTTCTTT. Protein: CSVGGGAITEAFF.

The V and J genes are TRBV18 and TRBJ2-5, with D possibly being TRBD1 (6 bases). V was cut by 0 bases and J by 4 bases, with 15 bases left in between. CDR3 length: 16 amino acids. Germline V gene sequence: CDR1 KGHSH, CDR2 LQKENI. The CDR3: CASSPPTGRGGETQYF. CDR3 in DNA: TGTGCCAGCTCACCACCAACAGGGCGAGGGGGAGAGACCCAGTACTTC.

This chain links TRBV10-3 with TRBJ2-6; 11 bases agree with TRBD1. The germline CDR1 and CDR2 sequences are ENHRY and SYGVKD. With V trimmed by 11 bases and J by 0 bases, 9 bases remained unmatched. CDR3 length equals 17 residues. The CDR3 is CASHSGTGGSGANVLTF. As DNA, the CDR3 is TGTGCCTCCCACTCAGGGACAGGGGGCTCTGGGGCCAACGTCCTGACTTTC.

The gene calls are TRBV18 and TRBJ1-6; the D is unclear. CDR3 length equals 13 residues. CDR1 KGHSH and CDR2 LQKENI come from the germline V gene. V shed 5 bases and J shed 10 bases, with 12 bases lying between them. The CDR3 loop is CASSDYHGSPLHF. The CDR3 region has the DNA TGTGCCAGCTCAGACTATCACGGGTCACCCCTCCACTTT.

This sequence joins TRBV3-1 (or the pseudogene TRBV3-2) and TRBJ2-7; D uncertain. Germline-derived CDR1 and CDR2 are LGHDT and YNNKEL (reference sequence). The CDR3 extends over 13 amino acids. Trimming stripped 2 bases from V and 1 base from J, with 6 bases between. As DNA, the CDR3 is TGTGCCAGCAGCCAAACAGCATCCTACGAGCAGTACTTC. The encoded protein is CASSQTASYEQYF.

This clone was picked up one time. This chain uses TRBV2 with TRBJ1-2; TRBD1 might be the D (6 bases). Trimming shortened V by 6 bases and J by 2 bases, and 13 bases separated the two germline ends. Germline V lookup: CDR1 SNHLY, CDR2 FYNNEI. The CDR3 has 14 residues. CDR3 residues: CASRKLGTNYGYTF. The CDR3 coding sequence is TGTGCCAGCAGGAAACTCGGGACAAACTATGGCTACACCTTC.

This clone is a singleton in its sample. The chain employs TRBV7-2 and TRBJ1-5; D gene ambiguous. Germline CDR1 SGHTA, CDR2 FQGNSA. CDR3 length: 13 residues. Trimming removed 3 bases at V and 3 bases at J, with 6 bases between. In nucleotides, the CDR3 is TGTGCCAGCAGCTTTAACAACAATCAGCCCCAGCATTTT. Its translation: CASSFNNNQPQHF.